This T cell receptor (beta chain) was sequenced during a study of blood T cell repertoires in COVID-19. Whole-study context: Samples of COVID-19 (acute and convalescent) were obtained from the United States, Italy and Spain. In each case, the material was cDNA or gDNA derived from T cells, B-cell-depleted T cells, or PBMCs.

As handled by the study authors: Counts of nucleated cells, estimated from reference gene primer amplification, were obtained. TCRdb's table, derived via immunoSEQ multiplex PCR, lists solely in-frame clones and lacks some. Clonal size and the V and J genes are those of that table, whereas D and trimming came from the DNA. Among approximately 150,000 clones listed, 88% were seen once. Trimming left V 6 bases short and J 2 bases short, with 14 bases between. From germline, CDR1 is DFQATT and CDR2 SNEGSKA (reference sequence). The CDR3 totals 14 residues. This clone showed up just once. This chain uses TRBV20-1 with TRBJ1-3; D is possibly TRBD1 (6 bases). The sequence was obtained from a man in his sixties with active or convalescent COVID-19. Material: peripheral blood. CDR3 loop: CSASGAGAGNTIYF. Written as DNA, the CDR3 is TGCAGTGCAAGTGGGGCAGGGGCTGGAAACACCATATATTTT.